The T cell receptor (beta chain) under discussion was sequenced for a study of blood T cell repertoires in COVID-19. Study-level information: PBMCs, B-cell-depleted T cells, or T cells were the source of the cDNA or gDNA that made up the material.

Per germline, CDR1 SGHAT and CDR2 FQNNGV. The length of the CDR3 is 14 residues. Trimming took off 5 bases at V and 0 bases at J, with 10 bases between the two ends. The assay was immunoSEQ multiplex PCR, and TCRdb's table has in-frame clones only and misses some. The data hold around 350,000 clones, with around nine tenths observed a single time. The V gene is TRBV11-2, the J gene TRBJ2-5; D may be TRBD1 (5 bases). The sequence was obtained from a human donor in a cohort sampled during active COVID-19. The sample was peripheral blood. The DNA for the CDR3 is TGTGCCAGCAGCCCACGGACATACCAAGAGACCCAGTACTTC. Translated: CASSPRTYQETQYF.